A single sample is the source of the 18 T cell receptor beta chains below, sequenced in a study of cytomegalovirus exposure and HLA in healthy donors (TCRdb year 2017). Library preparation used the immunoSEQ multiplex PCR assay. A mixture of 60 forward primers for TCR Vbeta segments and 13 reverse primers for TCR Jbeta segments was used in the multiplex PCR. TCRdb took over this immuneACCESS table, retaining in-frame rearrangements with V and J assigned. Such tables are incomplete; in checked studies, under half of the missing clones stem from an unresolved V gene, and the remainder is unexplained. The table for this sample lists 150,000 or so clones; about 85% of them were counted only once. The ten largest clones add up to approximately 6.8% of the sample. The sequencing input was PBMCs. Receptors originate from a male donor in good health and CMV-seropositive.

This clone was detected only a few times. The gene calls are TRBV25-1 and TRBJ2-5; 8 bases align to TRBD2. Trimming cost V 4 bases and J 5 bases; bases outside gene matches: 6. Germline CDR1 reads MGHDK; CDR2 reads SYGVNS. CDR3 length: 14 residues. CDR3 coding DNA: TGTGCCAGCAGTGCCGGGACTAGTAAGGAGACCCAGTACTTC. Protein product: CASSAGTSKETQYF.

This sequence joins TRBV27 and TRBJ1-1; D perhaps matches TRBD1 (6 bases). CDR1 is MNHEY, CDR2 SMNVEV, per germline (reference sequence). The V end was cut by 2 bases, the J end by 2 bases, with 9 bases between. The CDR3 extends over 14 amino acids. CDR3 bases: TGTGCCAGCAGTTTAGGGGGCCGTAACACTGAAGCTTTCTTT. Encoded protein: CASSLGGRNTEAFF.

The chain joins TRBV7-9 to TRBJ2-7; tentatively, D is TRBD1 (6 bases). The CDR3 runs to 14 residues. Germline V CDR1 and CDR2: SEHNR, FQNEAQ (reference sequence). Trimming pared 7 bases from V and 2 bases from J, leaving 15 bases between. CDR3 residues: CASTQTGSTYEQYF. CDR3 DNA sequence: TGTGCCAGCACCCAGACAGGCTCGACCTACGAGCAGTACTTC.

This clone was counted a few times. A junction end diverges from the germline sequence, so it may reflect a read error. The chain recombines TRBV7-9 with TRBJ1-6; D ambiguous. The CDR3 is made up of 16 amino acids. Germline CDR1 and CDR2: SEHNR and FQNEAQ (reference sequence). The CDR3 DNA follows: TGTTCCAGCAGCTTAGTAGACATCCTCGACAATTCACCCCTCCACTTT. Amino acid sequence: CSSSLVDILDNSPLHF.

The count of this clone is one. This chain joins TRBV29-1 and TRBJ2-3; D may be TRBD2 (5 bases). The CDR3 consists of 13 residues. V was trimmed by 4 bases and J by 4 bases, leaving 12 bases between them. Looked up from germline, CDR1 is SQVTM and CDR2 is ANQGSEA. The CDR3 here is CSVGRTGSDTQYF. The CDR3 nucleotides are TGCAGCGTTGGAAGGACTGGGTCAGATACGCAGTATTTT.

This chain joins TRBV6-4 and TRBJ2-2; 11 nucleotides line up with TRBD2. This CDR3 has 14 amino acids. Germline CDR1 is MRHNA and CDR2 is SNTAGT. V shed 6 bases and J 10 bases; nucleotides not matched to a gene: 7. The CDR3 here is CASSAGTSGSELFF. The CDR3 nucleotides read TGTGCCAGCAGCGCCGGGACTAGCGGTTCGGAGCTGTTTTTT.

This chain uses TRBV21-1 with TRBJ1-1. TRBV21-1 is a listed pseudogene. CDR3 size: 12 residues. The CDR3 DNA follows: TGTGCCAGCAGCCGAGGGAACACTGAAGCTTTCTTT. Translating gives CASSRGNTEAFF.

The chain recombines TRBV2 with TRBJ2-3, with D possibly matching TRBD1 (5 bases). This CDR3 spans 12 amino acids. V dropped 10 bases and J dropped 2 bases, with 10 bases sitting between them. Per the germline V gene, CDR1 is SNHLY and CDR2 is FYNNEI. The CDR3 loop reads CAIPTDTDTQYF. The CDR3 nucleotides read TGTGCCATCCCGACAGACACAGATACGCAGTATTTT.

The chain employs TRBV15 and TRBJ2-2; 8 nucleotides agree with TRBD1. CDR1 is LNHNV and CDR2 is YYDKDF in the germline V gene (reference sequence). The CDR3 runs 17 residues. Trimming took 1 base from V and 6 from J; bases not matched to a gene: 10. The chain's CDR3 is CATSRGRTGWLAGELFF. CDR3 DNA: TGTGCCACCAGCAGAGGAAGGACAGGGTGGTTGGCCGGGGAGCTGTTTTTT. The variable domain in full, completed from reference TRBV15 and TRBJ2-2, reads DAMVIQNPRYQVTQFGKPVTLSCSQTLNHNVMYWYQQKSSQAPKLLFHYYDKDFNNEADTPDNFQSRRPNTSFCFLDIRSPGLGDTAMYLCATSRGRTGWLAGELFFGEGSRLTVL.

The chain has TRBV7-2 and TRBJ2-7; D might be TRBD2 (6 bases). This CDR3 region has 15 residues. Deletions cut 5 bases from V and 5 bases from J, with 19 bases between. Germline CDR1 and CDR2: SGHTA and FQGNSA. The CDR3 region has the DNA TGTGCCAGCAGCGCCCGGGACTCCCCCGGCCACGAGCAGTACTTC. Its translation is CASSARDSPGHEQYF.

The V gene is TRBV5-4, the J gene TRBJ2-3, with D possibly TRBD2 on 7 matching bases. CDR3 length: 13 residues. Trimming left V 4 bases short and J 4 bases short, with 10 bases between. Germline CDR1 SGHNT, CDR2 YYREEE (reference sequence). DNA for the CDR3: TGTGCCAGCAGCGTAGGGGGGGCAGATACGCAGTATTTT. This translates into CASSVGGADTQYF.

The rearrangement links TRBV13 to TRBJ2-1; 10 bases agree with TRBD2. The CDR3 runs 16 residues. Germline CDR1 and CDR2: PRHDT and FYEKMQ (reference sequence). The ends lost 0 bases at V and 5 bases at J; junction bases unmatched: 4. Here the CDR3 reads CASSLGLTSGNNEQFF. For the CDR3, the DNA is TGTGCCAGCAGCTTAGGCCTAACTAGCGGGAACAATGAGCAGTTCTTC.

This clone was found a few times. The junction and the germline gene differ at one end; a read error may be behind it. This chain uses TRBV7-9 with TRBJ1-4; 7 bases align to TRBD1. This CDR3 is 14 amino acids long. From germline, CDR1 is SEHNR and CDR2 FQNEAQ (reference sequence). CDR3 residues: CSSSLGTADEKLFF. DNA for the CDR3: TGTTCCAGCAGCTTAGGGACAGCTGATGAAAAACTGTTTTTT. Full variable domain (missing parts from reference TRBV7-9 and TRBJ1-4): DTGVSQNPRHKITKRGQNVTFRCDPISEHNRLYWYRQTLGQGPEFLTYFQNEAQLEKSRLLSDRFSAERPKGSFSTLEIQRTEQGDSAMYLCSSSLGTADEKLFFGSGTQLSVL.

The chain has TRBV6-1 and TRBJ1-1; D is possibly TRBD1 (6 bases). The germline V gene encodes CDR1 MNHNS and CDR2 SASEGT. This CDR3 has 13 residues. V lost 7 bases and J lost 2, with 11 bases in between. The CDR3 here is CASTAGVNTEAFF. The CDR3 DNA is TGTGCCAGCACGGCAGGGGTTAACACTGAAGCTTTCTTT.

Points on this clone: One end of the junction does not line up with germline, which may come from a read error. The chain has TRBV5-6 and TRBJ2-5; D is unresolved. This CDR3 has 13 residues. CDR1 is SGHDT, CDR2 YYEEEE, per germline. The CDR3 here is CASSLAGLEAQYF. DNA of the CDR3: TGTGCCAGCAGCTTGGCGGGTTTAGAGGCCCAGTACTTC.

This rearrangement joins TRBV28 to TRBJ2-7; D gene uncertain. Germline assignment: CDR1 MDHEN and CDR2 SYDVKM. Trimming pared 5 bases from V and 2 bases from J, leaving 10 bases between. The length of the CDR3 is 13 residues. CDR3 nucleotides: TGTGCCAGCAGTCCTTCACTTACCTACGAGCAGTACTTC. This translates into CASSPSLTYEQYF.

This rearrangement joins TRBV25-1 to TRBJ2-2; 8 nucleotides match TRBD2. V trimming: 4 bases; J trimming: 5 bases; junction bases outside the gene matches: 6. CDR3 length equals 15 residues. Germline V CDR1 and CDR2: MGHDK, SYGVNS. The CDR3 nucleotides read TGTGCCAGCAGTGCTCGGGGGGGCAGAACCGGGGAGCTGTTTTTT. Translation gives CASSARGGRTGELFF.

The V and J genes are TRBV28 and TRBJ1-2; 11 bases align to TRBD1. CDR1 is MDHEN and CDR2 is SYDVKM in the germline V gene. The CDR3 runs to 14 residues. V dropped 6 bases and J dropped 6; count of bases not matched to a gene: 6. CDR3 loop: CASSYPGQGDGYTF. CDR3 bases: TGTGCCAGCAGCTATCCGGGACAGGGGGATGGCTACACCTTC.